This record looks at one TCR beta chain sequence and its context. This sample was included in a study of blood T cell repertoires in COVID-19. At the level of the study: Some COVID-19 samples were acute and others convalescent; all came from the United States, Italy and Spain.

Deletions cut 0 bases from V and 3 bases from J, with 10 bases between. There are 15 residues in the CDR3. The germline CDR1 and CDR2 sequences are SGHRS and YFSETQ. Profiling relied on immunoSEQ multiplex PCR, and the TCRdb table lists in-frame clones only, not all of them. The sample lists about 78,000 clones, 77% occurring once. The sequence derives from a human donor in a cohort sampled during active COVID-19. V is TRBV5-1 and J is TRBJ1-3, with a tentative D call TRBD1 (5 bases). The sequenced sample was peripheral blood. CDR3 DNA: TGCGCCAGCAGCTTGGAGGGGTCCGGTGGAAACACCATATATTTT. This gives the protein CASSLEGSGGNTIYF.